A selection of T cell receptor beta chains follows, all from one sample in a study of cytomegalovirus exposure and HLA in healthy donors. TCRdb keeps only in-frame clones here, not all; method: immunoSEQ multiplex PCR. The sample lists around 200,000 clones; approximately 83% were seen once. The sample was PBMCs. These TCRs come from a woman aged 50 to 60 in good health and CMV-seropositive. Each CDR3 is given with its conserved first and last residue. Fields, in order: V gene, CDR3 protein.

>TRBV19
CATRTSGSYEQYF
>TRBV10-3
CAISESGGRTGNTIYF
>TRBV7-2
CASSFAGIKTQYF
>TRBV5-1
CASSSAAAGTGELFF
>TRBV28
CASSPRLALSSYNEQFF
>TRBV15
CATSLRRGWGTEAFF
>TRBV6-4
CASSDTDTDTQYF
>TRBV30
CAWTSGTSGRLGTGELFF
>TRBV19
CASSIVGRGGIQYF
>TRBV7-2
CASSLAAGYNSPLHF
>TRBV7-9
CASSFSRAYTEAFF
>TRBV15
CATSRGQHSGANVLTF
>TRBV4-1
CASSQGGGQPDTQYF
>TRBV7-2
CASSQQGTLIGSPLHF
>TRBV7-2
CASSLAYPEKLFF
>TRBV5-1
CASSLVAGKSSYEQYF
>TRBV5-1
CASSFGAALGDEQYF
>TRBV29-1
CSVDSQGTGNTIYF
>TRBV5-1
CASSSRDSPRGDTEAFF
>TRBV15
CATSEGIRDRDYEQYF
>TRBV19
CASRVQGVSLNTEAFF
>TRBV5-6
CASSLTGGEETQYF
>TRBV5-1
CASSSRTGQYNEQFF
>TRBV19
CASSRTAAEAFF
>TRBV5-1
CASSSRTQDYGYTF